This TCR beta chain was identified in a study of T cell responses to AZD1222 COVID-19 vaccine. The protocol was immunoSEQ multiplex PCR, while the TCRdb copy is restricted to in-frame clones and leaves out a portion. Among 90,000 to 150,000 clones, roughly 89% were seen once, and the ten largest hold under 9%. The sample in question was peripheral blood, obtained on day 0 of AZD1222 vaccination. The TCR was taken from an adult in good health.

CDR3 region: CASTRAFF. CDR3 DNA: TGTGCCAGCACTCGCGCTTTCTTT. V and J are TRBV14 and TRBJ1-1, with D uncertain. This CDR3 comprises 8 residues. Trimming shortened V by 7 bases and J by 11 bases, and 5 bases separated the two germline ends. CDR1 and CDR2 from the germline V gene are SGHDN and FVKESK.